The text below deals with one T cell receptor (beta chain). This clonotype has ten or more counts. Its cognate antigen has yet to be identified. The input lacks base qualities; no much larger clone sits a single base away. The germline V gene encodes CDR1 SGHTA and CDR2 FQGTGA. The CDR3 starts with the cysteine, ends with the phenylalanine, and has 15 residues. Only CDR3 DNA remains: 45 bases, in frame from the first base. For this chain, trimming is 4 bases at the V end and 6 bases at the J end, and the number of junction bases without a gene match is 2. The sample comes from a study of response to subunit inactivated influenza vaccine (dated by TCRdb to 2017 to 2018). Broadly, across the study: Deep quantitative T cell receptor repertoire profiling was used in the study to track responses to a trivalent subunit inactivated influenza vaccine.

The library was produced with RT-PCR. Data came from an Illumina HiSeq 2500. TCRdb itself trimmed the public reads at Q25 with fastp, ran MiXCR and retained productive beta chains. Entries that share a CDR3 protein sequence are merged under the most common genes and DNA. Here the sample has about 830,000 distinct CDR3 sequences; about a fifth occur a single time. Under 13% of the sample belongs to the ten largest clones. Findings and caveats that apply to the study as a whole: The authors suggested that each seasonal influenza vaccination may recruit only a limited number of new T cells.

This sample comprised PBMCs from blood, obtained around 5 days after vaccination. The chain uses TRBV7-3 and TRBJ2-2; TRBD2 matches 13 bases in the middle. This TCR derives from a man between 45 and 60 years old who received an inactivated influenza vaccine. Donor details come from another sample of the same person, matched by shared clones. The CDR3: CASSSGLAGAGELFF. The nucleotide sequence is TGTGCCAGCAGCTCAGGACTAGCGGGAGCCGGGGAGCTGTTTTTT.